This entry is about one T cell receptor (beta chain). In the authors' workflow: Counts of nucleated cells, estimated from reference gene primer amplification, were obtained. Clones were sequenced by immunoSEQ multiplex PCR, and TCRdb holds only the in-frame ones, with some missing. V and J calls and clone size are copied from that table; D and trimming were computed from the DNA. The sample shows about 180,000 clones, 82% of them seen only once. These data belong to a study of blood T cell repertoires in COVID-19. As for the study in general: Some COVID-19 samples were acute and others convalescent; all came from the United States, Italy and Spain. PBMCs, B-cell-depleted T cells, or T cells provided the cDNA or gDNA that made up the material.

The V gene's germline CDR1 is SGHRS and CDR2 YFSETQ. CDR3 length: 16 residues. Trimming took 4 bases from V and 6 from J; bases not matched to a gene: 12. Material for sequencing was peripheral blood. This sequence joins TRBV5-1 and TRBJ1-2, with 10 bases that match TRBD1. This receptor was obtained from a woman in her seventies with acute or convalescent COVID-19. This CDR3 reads CASSLIGTGASHGYTF. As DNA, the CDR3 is TGCGCCAGCAGCCTCATTGGGACAGGGGCCTCTCATGGCTACACCTTC.